One sample yielded the 27 T cell receptor beta chains listed below, sequenced in a study of blood T cell repertoires in COVID-19. Generated by immunoSEQ multiplex PCR, the TCRdb table keeps only in-frame clones and is missing some. The data hold a few hundred thousand clones, with 80% to 90% observed a single time. The sample was PBMCs or T cells enriched from blood (not recorded which). The source of these receptors is a woman aged 50 to 60 who had recovered from COVID-19.

The V and J genes are TRBV3-1 (or the pseudogene TRBV3-2) and TRBJ1-5, with 7 positions matching TRBD1. V lost 4 bases and J lost 0; bases outside the gene matches: 3. CDR1 is LGHDT and CDR2 is YNNKEL in the germline V gene (reference sequence). The CDR3 totals 15 residues. CDR3 sequence: CASSPGQISNQPQHF. The CDR3 DNA reads as TGTGCCAGCAGCCCGGGACAGATTAGCAATCAGCCCCAGCATTTT.

In this sample, this clone turned up a few times. The genes are TRBV4-1 and TRBJ1-5; 10 nucleotides match TRBD1. The CDR3 length is 16 residues. Germline CDR1 MGHRA, CDR2 YSYEKL. The V and J ends lost 4 bases and 6 bases, in that order; junction bases with no gene match: 9. CDR3 in amino acids: CASSRYLGDRGQPQHF. For the CDR3, the DNA is TGCGCCAGCAGCCGGTATCTCGGGGACAGGGGTCAGCCCCAGCATTTT.

The table lists this clone with a few counts. The rearrangement joins TRBV7-2 to TRBJ1-5; D remains ambiguous. V shed 0 bases and J shed 2 bases, with 8 bases lying between them. This CDR3 is built from 15 residues. Germline loops: CDR1 SGHTA, CDR2 FQGNSA. The CDR3 bases are TGTGCCAGCAGCTTAGCCCTGGCCCGCAATCAGCCCCAGCATTTT. Amino acids: CASSLALARNQPQHF.

This chain links TRBV27 with TRBJ1-1; D ambiguous. Germline CDR1 and CDR2: MNHEY and SMNVEV (reference sequence). Trimming left V 5 bases short and J 0 bases short, with 13 bases between. The CDR3 has 15 amino acids. This CDR3 is CASSPGGSMNTEAFF. The CDR3 nucleotides read TGTGCCAGCAGTCCCGGCGGGAGCATGAACACTGAAGCTTTCTTT.

The rearrangement uses TRBV29-1 and TRBJ2-1; 11 bases are shared with TRBD2. The CDR3 runs 13 residues. Germline CDR1 reads SQVTM; CDR2 reads ANQGSEA. V was pared by 4 bases and J by 7 bases, with 3 bases of the junction left unmatched. This CDR3 is CSVASGGLNEQFF. CDR3 nucleotide sequence: TGCAGCGTTGCTAGCGGGGGGTTAAATGAGCAGTTCTTC.

This clone turned up a few times. The J gene is TRBJ1-1, the V gene TRBV27; the D is unclear. The CDR3 extends over 14 amino acids. V was shortened by 3 bases and J by 4 bases, with 12 bases between the two germline ends. Germline V gene data show CDR1 as MNHEY and CDR2 as SMNVEV (reference sequence). This CDR3 is CASSLGGGSTEAFF. For the CDR3, the DNA is TGTGCCAGCAGTTTGGGAGGCGGGTCCACTGAAGCTTTCTTT.

The rearrangement joins TRBV5-1 to TRBJ2-3; D call uncertain. Germline V CDR1 and CDR2: SGHRS, YFSETQ. This CDR3 is 16 amino acids long. V was clipped by 0 bases and J by 2 bases, with 13 bases between them. The CDR3: CASSLDLSVLTDTQYF. The CDR3 region has the DNA TGCGCCAGCAGCTTGGATCTCTCCGTCCTCACAGATACGCAGTATTTT. Full variable domain (remainder filled in from reference TRBV5-1 and TRBJ2-3): KAGVTQTPRYLIKTRGQQVTLSCSPISGHRSVSWYQQTPGQGLQFLFEYFSETQRNKGNFPGRFSGRQFSNSRSEMNVSTLELGDSALYLCASSLDLSVLTDTQYFGPGTRLTVL.

V is TRBV19 and J is TRBJ1-2; 8 nucleotides agree with TRBD1. Germline trimming cut 7 bases from V and 4 bases from J; bases unmatched to any gene: 11. The CDR3 runs to 15 residues. The germline CDR1 and CDR2 sequences are LNHDA and SQIVND (reference sequence). CDR3 DNA sequence: TGTGCCAGTAATAACTTCCCAGGGGGCCCCTATGGCTACACCTTC. This gives the protein CASNNFPGGPYGYTF.

The CDR3 reads CASSWLGVSFGNQPQHF. The CDR3 DNA follows: TGTGCCAGCAGTTGGTTAGGAGTCTCCTTTGGCAATCAGCCCCAGCATTTT. J is TRBJ1-5 and V is TRBV6-2 or TRBV6-3; D is undetermined. The V end lost 4 bases, the J end lost 2 bases, and 18 bases lay between the germline ends. Germline V gene sequence: CDR1 MNHEY, CDR2 SVGEGT. This CDR3 contains 17 residues.

This chain uses TRBV11-1 with TRBJ1-1; 8 bases are shared with TRBD1. V lost 5 bases, J lost 11 bases, and 16 bases stayed unmatched. Germline assignment: CDR1 SGHAT and CDR2 FQDESV (reference sequence). The CDR3 runs to 15 residues. CDR3 loop: CASSPPKSGGVLAFF. For the CDR3, the DNA is TGTGCCAGCAGCCCCCCTAAGTCAGGGGGCGTTCTCGCTTTCTTT.

This CDR3 reads CASSQIRTTTGTGANVLTF. The CDR3, as DNA: TGTGCCAGCAGCCAAATCCGAACTACGACAGGGACTGGGGCCAACGTCCTGACTTTC. This chain joins TRBV14 and TRBJ2-6; 7 nucleotides match TRBD1. The CDR3 is 19 residues long. Unmatched junction bases numbered 12, after V lost 2 bases and J lost 2 bases. Germline assignment: CDR1 SGHDN and CDR2 FVKESK.

The V and J genes are TRBV6-4 and TRBJ1-1, with 7 bases aligning to TRBD1. The CDR3 runs 14 residues. Looked up from germline, CDR1 is MRHNA and CDR2 is SNTAGT. Trimming took 6 bases from V and 6 from J; bases not matched to a gene: 10. The CDR3 loop is CASRSTGAKAEAFF. CDR3 coding DNA: TGTGCCAGCAGATCCACAGGGGCGAAGGCTGAAGCTTTCTTT.

There are a few counts of this clone. The V and J genes are TRBV28 and TRBJ1-5; no clear D. The CDR3 loop spans 14 amino acids. From germline, CDR1 is MDHEN and CDR2 SYDVKM. Trimming removed 6 bases at V and 3 bases at J, with 12 bases between. CDR3 sequence (DNA): TGTGCCAGCAGACTCGGGATAAACAATCAGCCCCAGCATTTT. Protein: CASRLGINNQPQHF.

The chain links TRBV13 to TRBJ2-2; D gene ambiguous. Germline V gives CDR1 PRHDT, CDR2 FYEKMQ (reference sequence). Trimming pared 1 base from V and 1 base from J, leaving 34 bases between. The CDR3 spans 24 residues. CDR3 sequence reads: CASSLVGWAHDLSEPDLNTGELFF. The CDR3 region has the DNA TGTGCCAGCAGCTTAGTCGGTTGGGCCCACGATTTGTCAGAACCGGATCTGAACACCGGGGAGCTGTTTTTT.

J is TRBJ1-2 and V is TRBV28, with D maybe TRBD1 (5 bases). In germline, CDR1 is MDHEN, CDR2 SYDVKM. This CDR3 is 15 amino acids long. The V and J ends lost 7 bases and 8 bases respectively, with 23 bases between them. CDR3 bases: TGTGCCAGCACCCCCCGCGGGGCAGGGAGAGAAGGCTACACCTTC. Translating it yields CASTPRGAGREGYTF.

The chain uses TRBV6-5 and TRBJ2-5; 7 positions agree with TRBD2. The CDR3 extends over 16 amino acids. J lost 2 bases, V lost 2 bases, and 8 bases had no gene match. Germline V gene lookup returns CDR1 MNHEY and CDR2 SVGAGI. DNA for the CDR3: TGTGCCAGCAGTTACCCTAGCGGCCGGGGGCAAGAGACCCAGTACTTC. Protein product: CASSYPSGRGQETQYF.

This chain joins TRBV7-2 and TRBJ2-3, with TRBD2 matching over 7 bases. Germline V gene lookup returns CDR1 SGHTA and CDR2 FQGNSA. Trimming cost V 7 bases and J 11 bases; bases outside gene matches: 9. The CDR3 is made up of 12 amino acids. CDR3 sequence: CASTLGGSLQYF. The CDR3 DNA reads TGTGCCAGCACCCTGGGAGGGAGTCTGCAGTATTTT.

The gene calls are TRBV7-2 and TRBJ1-2; possibly TRBD1 for D (6 bases). Trimming took 8 bases from V and 6 from J, leaving 19 bases between them. The CDR3 has 14 residues. CDR1 and CDR2 from the germline V gene are SGHTA and FQGNSA. The DNA of the CDR3 is TGTGCCAGCCTCGCGACCCAGGGGATTCATGGCTACACCTTC. This encodes CASLATQGIHGYTF. The complete variable domain, with remaining parts taken from reference TRBV7-2 and TRBJ1-2, reads GAGVSQSPSNKVTEKGKDVELRCDPISGHTALYWYRQSLGQGLEFLIYFQGNSAPDKSGLPSDRFSAERTGGSVSTLTIQRTQQEDSAVYLCASLATQGIHGYTFGSGTRLTVV.

The chain uses TRBV7-9 and TRBJ1-2, with 8 bases lining up with TRBD1. CDR1 and CDR2 (germline): SEHNR, FQNEAQ (reference sequence). The CDR3 loop spans 14 amino acids. Trimming cost V 2 bases and J 8 bases; bases outside gene matches: 7. The CDR3 loop reads CASSLLYGQGGYTF. CDR3 bases: TGTGCCAGCAGCTTATTATACGGACAGGGAGGCTACACCTTC.

The chain combines TRBV5-1 with TRBJ2-5; a possible D gene is TRBD2 (5 bases). Germline V CDR1 and CDR2: SGHRS, YFSETQ. CDR3 length: 14 amino acids. V was shortened by 5 bases and J by 3 bases, with 14 bases between the two germline ends. CDR3 in DNA: TGCGCCAGCAGGTCTTTGGGGAGTGAAGAGACCCAGTACTTC. Translated, it gives CASRSLGSEETQYF.

The J gene is TRBJ2-5, the V gene TRBV5-1; no reliable D call. The CDR3 sequence is 15 residues long. Germline lookup yields CDR1 SGHRS and CDR2 YFSETQ. Trimming removed 0 bases at V and 3 bases at J, with 12 bases between. The DNA of the CDR3 is TGCGCCAGCAGCTTGGGTTCAGGAAGTAAAGAGACCCAGTACTTC. Translation gives CASSLGSGSKETQYF. The full variable domain, in which reference TRBV5-1 and TRBJ2-5 provide the parts outside the CDR3, is KAGVTQTPRYLIKTRGQQVTLSCSPISGHRSVSWYQQTPGQGLQFLFEYFSETQRNKGNFPGRFSGRQFSNSRSEMNVSTLELGDSALYLCASSLGSGSKETQYFGPGTRLLVL.

V gene TRBV7-2 combines with J gene TRBJ2-3; 10 bases line up with TRBD2. Germline trimming cut 3 bases from V and 1 base from J; bases unmatched to any gene: 4. This CDR3 is built from 16 residues. The germline CDR1 and CDR2 sequences are SGHTA and FQGNSA. In DNA, the CDR3 is TGTGCCAGCAGCTTCTCCAGCGGGGGGGGCACAGATACGCAGTATTTT. This gives the protein CASSFSSGGGTDTQYF.

This sequence joins TRBV7-9 and TRBJ1-2, with no clear D. Germline assignment: CDR1 SEHNR and CDR2 FQNEAQ (reference sequence). The ends were cut back, 3 bases at V and 5 bases at J, with 10 bases in the middle. The CDR3 is 13 residues long. The CDR3 DNA reads TGTGCCAGCAGCTTTAACGGGAATTATGGCTACACCTTC. This gives the protein CASSFNGNYGYTF.

The J gene is TRBJ1-5, the V gene TRBV5-1, with D maybe TRBD1 (6 bases). V shed 0 bases and J shed 0 bases, with 13 bases lying between them. Germline CDR1 and CDR2: SGHRS and YFSETQ. This CDR3 has 17 residues. The CDR3: CASSLGGPFNSNQPQHF. In DNA, the CDR3 is TGCGCCAGCAGCTTGGGGGGGCCATTTAATAGCAATCAGCCCCAGCATTTT.

The chain joins TRBV3-1 (or the pseudogene TRBV3-2) to TRBJ1-6, with D maybe TRBD1 (6 bases). The length of the CDR3 is 14 residues. The V gene lost 7 bases and the J gene lost 7 bases, with 14 bases spanning the gap. Germline CDR1 reads LGHDT; CDR2 reads YNNKEL (reference sequence). The CDR3 here is CASTPGHLNSPLHF. The DNA of the CDR3 is TGTGCCAGCACACCGGGACACTTGAATTCACCCCTCCACTTT.

Comment on this clone: Other DNA sequences within the sample encode an identical CDR3. The chain links TRBV5-6 to TRBJ1-2; no clear D. This CDR3 comprises 11 residues. Deletions cut 2 bases from V and 7 bases from J, with 6 bases between. Germline assignment: CDR1 SGHDT and CDR2 YYEEEE. CDR3 region: CASSFQAGYTF. As DNA, the CDR3 is TGTGCCAGCAGCTTCCAGGCTGGCTACACCTTC.

This clone was detected once. Other DNA sequences within the sample encode an identical CDR3. The rearrangement links TRBV7-2 to TRBJ2-3; 8 bases map to TRBD2. The junction had 6 bases not matched to a gene; V was cut back by 3 bases and J by 4 bases. This CDR3 has 15 amino acids. Germline V gene lookup returns CDR1 SGHTA and CDR2 FQGNSA. CDR3 amino acids: CASSLGLAGSDTQYF. CDR3 nucleotide sequence: TGTGCCAGCAGCTTGGGGCTAGCGGGTTCAGATACGCAGTATTTT.